One and the same sample provided the 4 T cell receptor beta chains below, sequenced in a study of blood T cell repertoires in COVID-19. This table comes from immunoSEQ multiplex PCR, and its TCRdb copy is limited to in-frame clones, with some not included. The table lists tens of thousands of clones, around 88% of them singletons. Input material: peripheral blood. These TCRs come from a woman older than 75 with active or convalescent COVID-19.

V gene TRBV4-1 combines with J gene TRBJ1-1; D possibly corresponds to TRBD1 (6 bases). Trimming took off 1 base at V and 3 bases at J, with 6 bases between the two ends. Germline V gives CDR1 MGHRA, CDR2 YSYEKL. This CDR3 has 13 amino acids. The CDR3 coding sequence is TGCGCCAGCAGCCAAGCAGGGGACACTGAAGCTTTCTTT. It encodes CASSQAGDTEAFF.

The sample holds a few counts of this clone. For the CDR3, the DNA is TGTGCCAGCAGCAGACAGGGGGATTCAAGCGAGCAGTACTTC. It codes for CASSRQGDSSEQYF. The chain is built from TRBV9 and TRBJ2-7; 9 bases are shared with TRBD1. CDR1 is SGDLS and CDR2 is YYNGEE in the germline V gene. V shed 4 bases, J shed 6 bases, and the junction held 8 bases outside the gene matches. The CDR3 has 14 residues.

The V and J genes are TRBV27 and TRBJ2-7; 8 bases match TRBD2. Germline CDR1 and CDR2: MNHEY and SMNVEV (reference sequence). V shed 2 bases and J 0 bases; nucleotides not matched to a gene: 3. The CDR3 runs 15 residues. CDR3 residues: CASSLGGTSSYEQYF. CDR3 nucleotide sequence: TGTGCCAGCAGTTTAGGAGGGACTAGCTCCTACGAGCAGTACTTC.

V gene TRBV18 combines with J gene TRBJ1-3; 7 positions match TRBD1. CDR3 size: 17 residues. Germline values: CDR1 KGHSH, CDR2 LQKENI. Unmatched junction bases numbered 6, after V lost 1 base and J lost 0 bases. The CDR3 loop reads CASSPRGTASSGNTIYF. The CDR3 DNA sequence: TGTGCCAGCTCACCACGCGGGACAGCGAGCTCTGGAAACACCATATATTTT.